This TCR beta chain was identified during a study of blood T cell repertoires in COVID-19. Across the whole study: Some COVID-19 samples were acute and others convalescent; all came from the United States, Italy and Spain. Sources were T cells, B-cell-depleted T cells, or PBMCs; the material itself was cDNA or gDNA.

In the original analysis: Amplifying reference gene primers gave estimates of nucleated cell counts. Using immunoSEQ multiplex PCR, the repertoire was profiled, and TCRdb retains in-frame clones only, with some absent. That table is the source of V, J and clone size, and D and trimming were worked out from the DNA. The sample shows under 250,000 clones, 65% to 90% of them seen only once. Seattle patient enrollment occurred during active infection, with longitudinal follow-up thereafter. The sequence was obtained from a man in his forties or fifties with COVID-19, enrolled during active disease. Specimen: peripheral blood.

The CDR3 region is CASRSEGATSYEQYF. CDR3 in DNA: TGTGCCAGCAGGTCAGAGGGGGCTACCTCCTACGAGCAGTACTTC. The genes are TRBV6-5 and TRBJ2-7, with 7 bases matching TRBD1. V lost 6 bases, J lost 0 bases, and 8 bases stayed unmatched. Germline V lookup: CDR1 MNHEY, CDR2 SVGAGI. The CDR3 is 15 amino acids.